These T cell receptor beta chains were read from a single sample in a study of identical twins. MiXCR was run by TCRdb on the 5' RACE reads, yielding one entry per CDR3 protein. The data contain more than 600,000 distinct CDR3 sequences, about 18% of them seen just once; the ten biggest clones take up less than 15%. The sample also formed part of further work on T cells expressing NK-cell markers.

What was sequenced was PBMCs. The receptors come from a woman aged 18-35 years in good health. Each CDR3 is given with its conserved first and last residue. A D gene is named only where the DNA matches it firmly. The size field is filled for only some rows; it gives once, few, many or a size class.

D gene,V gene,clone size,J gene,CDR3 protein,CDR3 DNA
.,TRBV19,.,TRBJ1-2,CASSIVGNYGYTF,TGTGCCAGTAGTATAGTCGGTAACTATGGCTACACCTTC
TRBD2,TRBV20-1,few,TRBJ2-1,CSAFSLAGAGNEQFF,TGCAGTGCCTTCTCTCTAGCGGGGGCGGGGAATGAGCAGTTCTTC
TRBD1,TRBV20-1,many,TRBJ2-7,CSAPGTGNNHEQYF,TGCAGTGCGCCCGGGACAGGGAATAACCACGAGCAGTACTTC
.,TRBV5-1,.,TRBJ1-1,CASSLDPGEAFF,TGCGCCAGCAGCTTGGATCCGGGAGAAGCTTTCTTT
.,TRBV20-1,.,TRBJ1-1,CSANIGNTEAFF,TGCAGTGCTAATATCGGGAACACTGAAGCTTTCTTT
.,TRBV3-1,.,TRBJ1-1,CASNRQDQNTEAFF,TGTGCCAGCAACCGACAGGACCAAAACACTGAAGCTTTCTTT
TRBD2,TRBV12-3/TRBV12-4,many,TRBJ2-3,CASSRTSGLTDTQYF,TGTGCCAGCAGTCGGACTAGCGGGCTCACAGATACGCAGTATTTT
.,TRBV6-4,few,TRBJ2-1,CASSESTYNEQFF,TGTGCCAGCAGTGAGTCGACCTACAATGAGCAGTTCTTC
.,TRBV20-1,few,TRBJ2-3,CSAGGASDTQYF,TGCAGTGCTGGGGGGGCGTCAGATACGCAGTATTTT
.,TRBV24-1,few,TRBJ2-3,CATSDPRQGLDTQYF,TGTGCCACCAGTGATCCTAGGCAGGGGTTGGATACGCAGTATTTT
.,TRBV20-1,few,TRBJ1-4,CSARDLSTNEKLFF,TGCAGTGCTAGAGATCTATCAACTAATGAAAAACTGTTTTTT
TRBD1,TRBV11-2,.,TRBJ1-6,CASSLEETGFSPLHF,TGTGCCAGCAGCTTAGAAGAGACAGGGTTTTCACCCCTCCACTTT
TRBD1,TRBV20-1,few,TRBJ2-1,CSATGTASYNEQFF,TGCAGTGCAACCGGGACAGCATCCTACAATGAGCAGTTCTTC
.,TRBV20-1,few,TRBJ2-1,CSARAREEQFF,TGCAGTGCTAGAGCACGCGAGGAGCAGTTCTTC
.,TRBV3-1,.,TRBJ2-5,CASSPTALAHGETQYF,TGTGCCAGCAGCCCGACCGCACTAGCCCATGGGGAGACCCAGTACTTC
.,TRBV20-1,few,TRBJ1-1,CSATPLGTMNTEAFF,TGCAGTGCTACGCCCCTCGGGACAATGAACACTGAAGCTTTCTTT
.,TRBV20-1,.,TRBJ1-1,CSARDSGGALQAFF,TGCAGTGCTAGAGATTCGGGGGGCGCGCTACAAGCTTTCTTT
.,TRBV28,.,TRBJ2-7,CASNLYILNEQYF,TGTGCCAGCAACCTCTATATCCTAAACGAGCAGTACTTC
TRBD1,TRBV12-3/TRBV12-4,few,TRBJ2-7,CASSPSPGGYYEQYF,TGTGCCAGCAGTCCAAGCCCAGGGGGCTACTACGAGCAGTACTTC
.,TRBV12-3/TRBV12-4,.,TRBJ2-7,CASSPVTSARRGGYEQYF,TGTGCCAGCAGTCCCGTGACATCAGCTAGGCGAGGGGGGTACGAGCAGTACTTC
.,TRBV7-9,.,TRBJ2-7,CASSLGTDHDGQYF,TGTGCCAGCAGCTTGGGTACAGACCACGATGGGCAGTACTTC
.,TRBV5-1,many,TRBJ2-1,CASSLDAGFGEQFF,TGCGCCAGCAGCTTGGATGCGGGATTCGGTGAGCAGTTCTTC
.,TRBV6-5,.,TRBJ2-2,CASSYSQGGPNTGELFF,TGTGCCAGCAGTTACAGTCAGGGGGGACCGAACACCGGGGAGCTGTTTTTT
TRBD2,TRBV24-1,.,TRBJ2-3,CATSDSSSGSTDTQYF,TGTGCCACCAGTGATTCGTCTAGCGGGAGTACAGATACGCAGTATTTT
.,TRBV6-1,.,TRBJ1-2,CASRPRRAGGYTF,TGTGCCAGCCGACCGCGTAGGGCGGGTGGCTACACCTTC
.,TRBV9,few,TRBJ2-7,CASSVDGDPYYEQYF,TGTGCCAGCAGCGTAGATGGAGACCCCTACTACGAGCAGTACTTC
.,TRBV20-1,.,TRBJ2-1,CSARSREQFF,TGCAGTGCTAGAAGTCGCGAGCAGTTCTTC
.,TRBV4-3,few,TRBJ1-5,CASSQDRVGREPQHF,TGCGCCAGCAGCCAAGATCGAGTGGGCCGGGAGCCCCAGCATTTT
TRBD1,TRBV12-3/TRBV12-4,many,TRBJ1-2,CASSSGTDRTYGYTF,TGTGCCAGCAGCTCGGGGACAGATCGAACTTATGGCTACACCTTC
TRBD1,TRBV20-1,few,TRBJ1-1,CSARGTGANTEAFF,TGCAGTGCTAGGGGGACAGGGGCGAACACTGAAGCTTTCTTT
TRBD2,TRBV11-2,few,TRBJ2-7,CASSLGLIAGTREQYF,TGTGCCAGCAGCTTAGGACTTATAGCGGGGACGAGGGAGCAGTACTTC
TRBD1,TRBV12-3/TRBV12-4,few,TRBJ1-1,CASNSRQGGEAFF,TGTGCCAGCAACAGCCGACAGGGCGGTGAAGCTTTCTTT
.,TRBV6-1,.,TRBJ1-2,CASRVRARPYGYTF,TGTGCCAGCAGAGTCCGGGCCCGGCCATACGGCTACACCTTC
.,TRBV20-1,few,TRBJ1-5,CSANYRLSNQPQHF,TGCAGTGCAAACTACAGGTTGAGCAATCAGCCCCAGCATTTT
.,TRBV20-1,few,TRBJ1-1,CSARGAGRNTEAFF,TGCAGTGCTAGAGGGGCAGGCCGGAACACTGAAGCTTTCTTT
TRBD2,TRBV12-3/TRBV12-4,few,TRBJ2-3,CASRLAVSTDTQYF,TGTGCCAGCAGGCTAGCGGTTAGCACAGATACGCAGTATTTT
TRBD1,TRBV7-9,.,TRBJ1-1,CASSPYPRGRTEAFF,TGTGCCAGCAGCCCGTACCCCAGGGGGAGGACTGAAGCTTTCTTT